The rows below give T cell receptor beta chains drawn from one sample of a study of regulatory T cells in long-lasting Graves disease. MiXCR, applied by TCRdb to the multiplex PCR reads, yields one record per CDR3 protein. This sample has about 340,000 distinct CDR3 sequences, with roughly a fifth found just once. Sample: peripheral blood mononuclear cells (PBMCs), taken when the disease was refractory, from a patient treated with antithyroid drugs. Source of these receptors: a female donor with Graves disease. CDR3s leave out the opening cysteine and the closing phenylalanine or tryptophan. A D gene is named only where the DNA matches it firmly. The size entry is marked missing in some rows and otherwise reads once, few, many or a size class.

CDR3 length: 12; D gene: .; clone size: .; V gene: TRBV5-4; CDR3 protein: ASSLGQYRTEAF
CDR3 length: 12; D gene: .; clone size: many; V gene: TRBV18; CDR3 protein: ASSPQRVGQPQH
CDR3 length: 15; D gene: TRBD1; clone size: many; V gene: TRBV6-1; CDR3 protein: ASRTGHRGGMNTEAF
CDR3 length: 16; D gene: TRBD2; clone size: many; V gene: TRBV7-9; CDR3 protein: ASSPPWATSGVSYEQY
CDR3 length: 12; D gene: TRBD1; clone size: .; V gene: TRBV29-1; CDR3 protein: SVEDQVQGAEAF
CDR3 length: 11; D gene: .; clone size: many; V gene: TRBV5-6; CDR3 protein: ASSLIGNYGYT
CDR3 length: 9; D gene: .; clone size: .; V gene: TRBV18; CDR3 protein: ASSPYGEAF
CDR3 length: 14; D gene: .; clone size: .; V gene: TRBV5-1; CDR3 protein: ASSLRTVWESGELF
CDR3 length: 9; D gene: .; clone size: few; V gene: TRBV30; CDR3 protein: AWGQNYGYT
CDR3 length: 10; D gene: TRBD1; clone size: many; V gene: TRBV6-1; CDR3 protein: ASSRQGNEQY
CDR3 length: 11; D gene: .; clone size: many; V gene: TRBV5-1; CDR3 protein: ASSLAGSDEQY
CDR3 length: 14; D gene: TRBD2; clone size: .; V gene: TRBV5-1; CDR3 protein: ASSFGTSPYQETQY
CDR3 length: 14; D gene: TRBD1; clone size: many; V gene: TRBV11-2; CDR3 protein: ASSLVGQGARTEAF
CDR3 length: 11; D gene: .; clone size: few; V gene: TRBV25-1; CDR3 protein: ASRRELNSPLH
CDR3 length: 10; D gene: .; clone size: many; V gene: TRBV3-1; CDR3 protein: ASSAPRETQY
CDR3 length: 14; D gene: .; clone size: few; V gene: TRBV5-1; CDR3 protein: ASKVDWGVSSYEQY
CDR3 length: 11; D gene: TRBD1; clone size: many; V gene: TRBV5-1; CDR3 protein: ASSPGDSYGYT
CDR3 length: 13; D gene: .; clone size: few; V gene: TRBV3-1; CDR3 protein: ASSQGSVYQETQY
CDR3 length: 13; D gene: TRBD1; clone size: many; V gene: TRBV10-3; CDR3 protein: AISTGTGYNQPQH
CDR3 length: 15; D gene: TRBD2; clone size: few; V gene: TRBV5-1; CDR3 protein: ASSSAGGGDRVYEQY